This passage covers 19 T cell receptor beta chains from one sample sequenced in a study of blood T cells in healthy people across ages. For the second PCR, which ran for roughly 7 to 11 cycles, a sample-barcoded 5' primer and a J-beta primer mix were used. TCRdb re-derived calls from the 5' RACE reads in MiXCR, one entry per CDR3 protein. Here the sample spans fewer than 950,000 distinct CDR3 sequences, under 40% being singletons. Sequenced: blood. The receptors here all came from a man younger than 35 in good health.

This clonotype came up a few times. The genes are TRBV7-2 and TRBJ1-2, with TRBD1 as a possible D gene (6 bases). The V end was cut by 5 bases, the J end by 7 bases, with 14 bases between. This CDR3 region has 13 residues. In germline, CDR1 is SGHTA, CDR2 FQGNSA. The CDR3 region has the DNA TGTGCCAGCAGCGCGACAGGCCTCGGTGGCTACACCTTC. Translation: CASSATGLGGYTF.

The chain employs TRBV6-1 and TRBJ2-4, with 9 bases lining up with TRBD2. The end of the DNA aligns better with TRBJ2-5, so the J call may be wrong. Looked up from germline, CDR1 is MNHNS and CDR2 is SASEGT. The CDR3 has 17 amino acids. CDR3 DNA sequence: TGTGCCAGCAGCCCGTTCTTTAGCGGGAGCACCCAAGAGACCCAGTACTTC. Residues: CASSPFFSGSTQETQYF.

About this clonotype: A much bigger clone sits one base away, suggesting this may be a read error. The rearrangement links TRBV5-1 to TRBJ2-1; 9 bases map to TRBD1. CDR1 and CDR2 (germline): SGHRS, YFSETQ. This CDR3 region has 16 residues. In DNA, the CDR3 is TGCGCCAGCAGCACAGGACAGGGGACAGACTACAATAAGCAGTTCTTC. This translates into CASSTGQGTDYNKQFF.

In this sample, this clonotype turned up a few times. V is TRBV7-2 and J is TRBJ2-7; D assignment may be TRBD1 or TRBD2 (5 bases each). Per germline, CDR1 SGHTA and CDR2 FQGNSA. The germline V and J ends were trimmed by 1 base and 0 bases, with 10 bases remaining between them. The CDR3 sequence is 15 residues long. CDR3: CASSLDRDPSYEQYF. CDR3 DNA: TGTGCCAGCAGCTTAGATCGGGACCCCTCCTACGAGCAGTACTTC.

This clonotype was seen a few times. This rearrangement joins TRBV4-2 to TRBJ1-4, with 7 positions matching TRBD1. There are 14 residues in the CDR3. The V segment lost 4 bases and the J segment 5 bases; nucleotides outside the gene matches: 4. Germline V gene sequence: CDR1 LGHNA, CDR2 YNFKEQ. The CDR3, as DNA: TGTGCCAGCAGCCTCCCAGGGGGGAATGAAAAACTGTTTTTT. It yields the protein CASSLPGGNEKLFF.

This clonotype was detected ten times or more. The chain couples TRBV4-1 to TRBJ2-1; D is uncertain. CDR1 and CDR2 (germline): MGHRA, YSYEKL. CDR3 length: 13 amino acids. Trimming took off 2 bases at V and 7 bases at J, with 9 bases between the two ends. Here the CDR3 DNA reads TGCGCCAGCAGCCAAAGTCTTACGAATGAGCAGTTCTTC. Its translation is CASSQSLTNEQFF.

The chain has TRBV7-2 and TRBJ1-3; 9 bases are shared with TRBD1. The CDR3 length is 16 residues. V lost 5 bases, J lost 0 bases, and 5 bases stayed unmatched. Germline V CDR1 and CDR2: SGHTA, FQGNSA. CDR3 in amino acids: CASSKGQGYSGNTIYF. For the CDR3, the DNA is TGTGCCAGCAGCAAGGGACAGGGCTACTCTGGAAACACCATATATTTT.

Turning to this clonotype: Since a much larger clone is just one base distant, this may be a read error. The chain joins TRBV24-1 to TRBJ1-5; no definite D call. CDR1 is KGHDR, CDR2 SFDVKD, per germline. The CDR3 covers 14 residues. This CDR3 reads CAASDLRAGQPQHF. The CDR3 nucleotides are TGTGCCGCCAGTGATTTGAGGGCCGGGCAGCCCCAGCATTTT.

The chain employs TRBV2 and TRBJ2-4; TRBD1 agrees at 7 bases. CDR1 and CDR2 from the germline V gene are SNHLY and FYNNEI. The CDR3 is 18 residues long. The V segment lost 3 bases and the J segment 0 bases; nucleotides outside the gene matches: 11. The CDR3 loop is CASSDGTAITLAKNIQYF. CDR3 DNA: TGTGCCAGCAGTGACGGGACAGCCATCACGCTAGCCAAAAACATTCAGTACTTC. Looking up the rest from reference TRBV2 and TRBJ2-4 gives the full variable domain: EPEVTQTPSHQVTQMGQEVILRCVPISNHLYFYWYRQILGQKVEFLVSFYNNEISEKSEIFDDQFSVERPDGSNFTLKIRSTKLEDSAMYFCASSDGTAITLAKNIQYFGAGTRLSVL.

Note on this clonotype: A much more abundant neighbour one base away suggests this may be a read error. The chain has TRBV4-3 and TRBJ1-2; unclear D gene. The germline V gene encodes CDR1 LGHNA and CDR2 YSLEER. The length of the CDR3 is 15 residues. CDR3 bases: TGCGCCAGCAGCCCGCAAGCCAGCAGTAACTATGGCCACACCTTC. Protein sequence: CASSPQASSNYGHTF.

This chain connects TRBV20-1 to TRBJ2-7; D possibly corresponds to TRBD2 (5 bases). Germline CDR1 reads DFQATT; CDR2 reads SNEGSKA (reference sequence). The ends were cut back, 6 bases at V and 2 bases at J, with 17 bases in the middle. The CDR3 is 14 residues long. The CDR3, as DNA: TGCAGTGCGAGTCGCCGGCGGGCTACCTACGAGCAGTACTTC. It translates to CSASRRRATYEQYF.

The chain combines TRBV5-1 with TRBJ1-2; D is ambiguous. V was shortened by 4 bases and J by 0 bases, with 13 bases between the two germline ends. CDR1 is SGHRS and CDR2 is YFSETQ in the germline V gene. The CDR3 has 15 residues. Here the CDR3 DNA reads TGCGCCAGCAGCCGTCGCGCGCAATCTAACTATGGCTACACCTTC. Protein sequence: CASSRRAQSNYGYTF. The full variable domain, in which reference TRBV5-1 and TRBJ1-2 provide the parts outside the CDR3, is KAGVTQTPRYLIKTRGQQVTLSCSPISGHRSVSWYQQTPGQGLQFLFEYFSETQRNKGNFPGRFSGRQFSNSRSEMNVSTLELGDSALYLCASSRRAQSNYGYTFGSGTRLTVV.

The rearrangement links TRBV6-1 to TRBJ1-2, with D possibly matching TRBD1 (5 bases). Germline CDR1 reads MNHNS; CDR2 reads SASEGT. The CDR3 runs to 13 residues. The V and J ends lost 2 bases and 7 bases respectively, with 11 bases between them. CDR3 DNA: TGTGCCAGCAGTGAACAAGGGACGAGTGGCTACACCTTC. It specifies CASSEQGTSGYTF.

The rearrangement links TRBV10-3 to TRBJ2-7, with D possibly matching TRBD1 (5 bases). V was pared by 9 bases and J by 2 bases, with 14 bases between. Germline CDR1 is ENHRY and CDR2 is SYGVKD. The CDR3 is 13 residues long. As DNA, the CDR3 is TGTGCCATACAGGACACTCCGGCCTACGAGCAGTACTTC. It yields the protein CAIQDTPAYEQYF.

Ten or more counts support this clonotype. The CDR3 sequence: CASSYLPTGVTYEQYF. In DNA form, the CDR3 reads TGTGCCAGCAGTTACCTCCCAACCGGGGTCACCTACGAGCAGTACTTC. The V gene is TRBV6-5, the J gene TRBJ2-7; TRBD2 might be the D (5 bases). The CDR3 spans 16 residues. Trimming took 2 bases from V and 2 from J, leaving 16 bases between them. Germline V gene data show CDR1 as MNHEY and CDR2 as SVGAGI.

The chain employs TRBV7-3 and TRBJ2-3; TRBD2 is a possible D gene (6 bases). Trimming took off 1 base at V and 2 bases at J, with 13 bases between the two ends. Germline V gene lookup returns CDR1 SGHTA and CDR2 FQGTGA. CDR3 length: 16 residues. The CDR3 reads CASSLNFGGTTDTQYF. CDR3 DNA: TGTGCCAGCAGCTTAAATTTTGGGGGGACCACAGATACGCAGTATTTT.

This chain links TRBV21-1 with TRBJ1-2; the table calls TRBD1, which could not be checked here. TRBV21-1 is a pseudogene. The CDR3 contains 17 residues. The CDR3 loop is CASSSPSPGQEDYGYTF. Written as DNA, the CDR3 is TGTGCCAGCAGCTCCCCCTCACCGGGACAGGAGGACTATGGCTACACCTTC.

Details on this clonotype: The junction departs from the called germline gene at one end, perhaps through a read error. The chain recombines TRBV12-3 or TRBV12-4 with TRBJ2-3, with 8 bases fitting TRBD1. This CDR3 has 14 amino acids. The CDR3 nucleotides are TGTGCCGGCAGTCCGGGGACAGGCGTGGATACGCAGTATTTT. It codes for CAGSPGTGVDTQYF.

This chain uses TRBV6-5 with TRBJ2-7, with a possible D match to TRBD1 (5 bases). The V end was cut by 6 bases, the J end by 5 bases, with 11 bases between. This CDR3 has 12 amino acids. CDR1 and CDR2 (germline): MNHEY, SVGAGI. CDR3 protein: CASSRSTDEQYF. The CDR3 region has the DNA TGTGCCAGCAGCCGGTCGACAGACGAGCAGTACTTC.